Listed below are T cell receptor beta chains from one sample, sequenced in a study of graft-versus-host responses after intestinal transplantation. TCRdb keeps only in-frame clones here, not all; method: immunoSEQ multiplex PCR. The table shows about 18,000 clones, with over 35% occurring only once. The sample consisted of alloreactive CD4+ T cells from a mixed lymphocyte reaction culture, taken before intestinal transplant. The origin of the receptors is a human patient who received an intestinal transplant. CDR3s include the opening cysteine and the closing phenylalanine or tryptophan. Fields, in order: J gene, D gene, V gene, clone size, CDR3 protein, CDR3 DNA. The D gene is left open where the match is weak. Where a row states a size, it is once, few, many or the class of an expanded clone; other rows omit it.

>TRBJ1-4|NA|TRBV5-1|few
CASSLEGPEKLFF
TGCGCCAGCAGCTTGGAAGGGCCCGAAAAACTGTTTTTT
>TRBJ2-7|NA|TRBV10-1|NA
CASSEHRFDEQYF
TGCGCCAGCAGTGAACACAGGTTCGACGAGCAGTACTTC
>TRBJ2-3|TRBD1|TRBV4-1|NA
CASSQRKNRWDWGTGVTDTQYF
TGCGCCAGCAGCCAACGGAAAAACCGCTGGGATTGGGGGACAGGGGTGACAGATACGCAGTATTTT
>TRBJ1-3|NA|TRBV6-1|few
CASSEVMNLRDTIYF
TGTGCCAGCAGTGAGGTCATGAATTTAAGGGACACCATATATTTT
>TRBJ1-5|NA|TRBV18|NA
CASSPPQGPQHF
TGTGCCAGCTCACCACCCCAGGGGCCCCAGCATTTT
>TRBJ2-1|NA|TRBV21-1|few
CASSKEGKNEQFF
TGTGCCAGCAGCAAAGAGGGTAAGAATGAGCAGTTCTTC
>TRBJ1-1|NA|TRBV10-3|NA
CATKPGREVNTEAFF
TGTGCCACCAAGCCTGGGCGGGAGGTGAACACTGAAGCTTTCTTT
>TRBJ1-3|NA|TRBV18|few
CASSPYRVTSGNTIYF
TGTGCCAGCTCACCCTACAGGGTAACCTCTGGAAACACCATATATTTT
>TRBJ1-6|NA|TRBV11-3|NA
CASSLGRNSPLHF
TGTGCCAGCAGCTTAGGGCGAAATTCACCCCTCCACTTT
>TRBJ1-3|NA|TRBV7-9|few
CASSFDGRYGNTIYF
TGTGCCAGCAGCTTCGACGGACGGTATGGAAACACCATATATTTT
>TRBJ1-1|NA|TRBV6-1|NA
CASCRGGLRHTEAFF
TGTGCCAGCTGCAGGGGCGGGCTCCGCCACACTGAAGCTTTCTTT
>TRBJ1-4|NA|TRBV4-1|NA
CASSQEVGHTLRGEKLFF
TGCGCCAGCAGCCAAGAAGTAGGTCACACCCTAAGAGGTGAAAAACTGTTTTTT
>TRBJ1-2|TRBD1|TRBV5-4|few
CASSLAGQVYGYTF
TGTGCCAGCAGCTTGGCCGGACAGGTCTATGGCTACACCTTC
>TRBJ1-2|NA|TRBV6-4|NA
CASSDGAYGYTF
TGTGCCAGCAGTGACGGCGCCTATGGCTACACCTTC
>TRBJ2-6|NA|TRBV4-2|NA
CASSQGTGISGANVLTF
TGTGCCAGCAGCCAAGGAACAGGGATCTCTGGGGCCAACGTCCTGACTTTC
>TRBJ2-7|NA|TRBV5-1|NA
CASSFLSEVPSYEQYF
TGCGCCAGCAGCTTCTTGTCCGAGGTGCCCTCCTACGAGCAGTACTTC
>TRBJ1-3|NA|TRBV6-6|NA
CASSYMLGAGGNTIYF
TGTGCCAGCAGTTACATGTTGGGTGCGGGTGGAAACACCATATATTTT
>TRBJ1-2|TRBD1|TRBV4-3|few
CASSRSGGGGYTF
TGCGCCAGCAGCCGATCAGGGGGCGGTGGCTACACCTTC
>TRBJ2-6|TRBD1|TRBV18|NA
CASSPRTGSGANVLTF
TGTGCCAGCTCACCTAGGACAGGGTCTGGGGCCAACGTCCTGACTTTC
>TRBJ1-6|NA|TRBV7-9|NA
CASSFDRRNNSPLHF
TGTGCCAGCAGCTTCGACCGCCGGAATAATTCACCCCTCCACTTT
>TRBJ2-3|TRBD2|TRBV9|few
CASSRSSGQSTDTQYF
TGTGCCAGCAGCCGCTCTAGCGGGCAAAGCACAGATACGCAGTATTTT
>TRBJ2-3|TRBD2|TRBV6-6|once
CASSYSSSGSTDTQYF
TGTGCCAGCAGTTACTCGTCTAGCGGGAGCACAGATACGCAGTATTTT
>TRBJ2-7|NA|TRBV6-6|NA
CASSYSIREQYF
TGTGCCAGCAGTTACTCGATTAGGGAGCAGTACTTC
>TRBJ2-7|NA|TRBV4-1|NA
CASSTPGHSRYEQYF
TGCGCCAGCAGCACACCGGGACACTCCCGCTACGAGCAGTACTTC
>TRBJ2-3|TRBD2|TRBV9|few
CASSVSGGAYKNTQYF
TGTGCCAGCAGCGTAAGCGGGGGGGCCTATAAGAATACGCAGTATTTT
>TRBJ1-3|NA|TRBV11-2|NA
CASSLGGLSGNTIYF
TGTGCCAGCAGCTTAGGGGGTCTCTCTGGAAACACCATATATTTT
>TRBJ1-5|TRBD1|TRBV19|NA
CTSSIQGARSNQPQHF
TGTACCAGTAGTATTCAGGGGGCTCGGAGCAATCAGCCCCAGCATTTT
>TRBJ2-3|TRBD2|TRBV2|few
CASSIAGGVDTQYF
TGTGCCAGCAGTATAGCGGGGGGAGTAGATACGCAGTATTTT
>TRBJ1-2|TRBD1|TRBV18|NA
CASSEDRGGYGYTF
TGTGCCAGCTCAGAGGACAGGGGTGGTTATGGCTACACCTTC
>TRBJ2-7|NA|TRBV19|NA
CASSIDTVYEQYF
TGTGCCAGTAGTATAGATACAGTCTACGAGCAGTACTTC
>TRBJ2-1|NA|TRBV5-5|NA
CASSVVFDGEQFF
TGTGCCAGCAGCGTAGTATTCGACGGTGAGCAGTTCTTC
>TRBJ1-1|TRBD1|TRBV7-6|NA
CASSFRQGAEAFF
TGTGCCAGCAGCTTTCGACAGGGGGCTGAAGCTTTCTTT
>TRBJ1-2|TRBD1|TRBV5-1|few
CASSKGQAHGYTF
TGCGCCAGCAGCAAAGGACAGGCCCATGGCTACACCTTC
>TRBJ2-2|TRBD2|TRBV5-4|NA
CASSGGVAAVGELFF
TGTGCCAGCAGCGGGGGGGTTGCCGCGGTCGGGGAGCTGTTTTTT
>TRBJ1-2|NA|TRBV9|NA
CASSVDRQDGYTF
TGTGCCAGCAGCGTAGATAGACAGGACGGCTACACCTTC
>TRBJ2-3|NA|TRBV11-1|few
CASSFGGTQYF
TGTGCCAGCAGCTTTGGGGGTACGCAGTATTTT
>TRBJ1-1|NA|TRBV6-1|NA
CASSEVQNTEAFF
TGTGCCAGCAGTGAAGTACAGAACACTGAAGCTTTCTTT
>TRBJ2-7|NA|TRBV6-1|NA
CASSTQGSGVEQYF
TGTGCCAGCAGCACCCAGGGGTCGGGTGTGGAGCAGTACTTC
>TRBJ2-7|TRBD1|TRBV7-6|NA
CASSFTPPGQGDQQYF
TGTGCCAGCAGCTTTACCCCGCCGGGACAGGGTGACCAGCAGTACTTC
>TRBJ1-1|TRBD1|TRBV6-1|few
CASIRQGGRNTEAFF
TGTGCCAGCATCCGACAGGGAGGTAGGAACACTGAAGCTTTCTTT
>TRBJ1-6|TRBD1|TRBV7-2|few
CASSWGQGRSYSPLHF
TGTGCCAGCAGCTGGGGACAGGGAAGATCTTACTCACCCCTCCACTTT
>TRBJ1-2|NA|TRBV15|NA
CATSRDPHRNYGYTF
TGTGCCACCAGCAGAGATCCCCACAGGAACTATGGCTACACCTTC
>TRBJ2-7|NA|TRBV10-3|few
CAISRDPYEQYF
TGTGCCATCAGTCGGGACCCCTACGAGCAGTACTTC
>TRBJ1-2|NA|TRBV21-1|NA
CASSKGVMEKELNGYTF
TGTGCCAGCAGCAAAGGGGTCATGGAGAAGGAGCTCAATGGCTACACCTTC
>TRBJ1-6|TRBD1|TRBV15|few
CATRLRGDNSNSPLHF
TGTGCCACCCGCCTCAGGGGGGACAATTCAAATTCACCCCTCCACTTT
>TRBJ2-1|TRBD2|TRBV9|NA
CASSVGGLGFTYSYNEQFF
TGTGCCAGCAGCGTAGGGGGACTAGGATTTACGTACTCCTACAATGAGCAGTTCTTC
>TRBJ1-2|NA|TRBV5-4|NA
CASSSQGRQGYTF
TGTGCCAGCAGCTCGCAGGGACGGCAGGGCTACACCTTC
>TRBJ2-3|TRBD2|TRBV4-1|few
CASSQVGSSGGHTDTQYF
TGCGCCAGCAGCCAAGTAGGATCTAGCGGGGGGCACACAGATACGCAGTATTTT
>TRBJ1-5|NA|TRBV4-3|few
CASSQAQPLVQPQHF
TGCGCCAGCAGCCAGGCCCAGCCCCTCGTTCAGCCCCAGCATTTT
>TRBJ1-6|TRBD1|TRBV27|NA
CASRATGTGVSPLHF
TGTGCCAGCAGAGCCACCGGGACAGGGGTTTCACCCCTCCACTTT